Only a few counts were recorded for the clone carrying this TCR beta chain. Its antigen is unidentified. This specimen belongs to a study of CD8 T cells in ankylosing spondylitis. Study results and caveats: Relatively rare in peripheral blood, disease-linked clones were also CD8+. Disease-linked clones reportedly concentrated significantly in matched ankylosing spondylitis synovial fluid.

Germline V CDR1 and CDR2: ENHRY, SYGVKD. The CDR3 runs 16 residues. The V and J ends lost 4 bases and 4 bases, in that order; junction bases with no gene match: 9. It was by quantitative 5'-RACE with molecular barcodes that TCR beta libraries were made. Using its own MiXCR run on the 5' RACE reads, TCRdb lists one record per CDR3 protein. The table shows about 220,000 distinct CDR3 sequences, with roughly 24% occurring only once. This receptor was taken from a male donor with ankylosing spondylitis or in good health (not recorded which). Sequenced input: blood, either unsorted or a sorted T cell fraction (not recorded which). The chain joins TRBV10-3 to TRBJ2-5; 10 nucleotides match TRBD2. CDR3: CAISGASSGSGETQYF. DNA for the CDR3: TGTGCCATCAGTGGGGCGTCTAGCGGGAGCGGAGAGACCCAGTACTTC.